The 10 T cell receptor beta chains given below trace back to one sample, sequenced in a study of blood T cell repertoires in COVID-19. TCRdb's table, derived via immunoSEQ multiplex PCR, lists solely in-frame clones and lacks some. The repertoire consists of 91,000 or so clones, with more than 75% occurring once and the leading ten covering 6% to 7.5%. Input material: peripheral blood. All receptors come from a man in his forties or fifties with active or convalescent COVID-19.

This chain connects TRBV12-5 to TRBJ2-2; TRBD2 aligns across 11 bases. The CDR3 length is 17 residues. Trimming took 5 bases from V and 4 from J; bases not matched to a gene: 9. Per germline, CDR1 LGHNT and CDR2 FRNRAP. The CDR3 spells CASGQLAGGRGTGELFF. CDR3 in DNA: TGTGCTAGTGGTCAGCTAGCGGGGGGTAGGGGCACCGGGGAGCTGTTTTTT.

The J gene is TRBJ1-1, the V gene TRBV7-2; no clear D gene. V dropped 6 bases and J dropped 8 bases, with 19 bases sitting between them. This CDR3 region has 14 residues. CDR1 and CDR2 (germline): SGHTA, FQGNSA. DNA of the CDR3: TGTGCCAGCAGTCCCGGACTGTTTCCCCCCGAAGCTTTCTTT. Its protein product is CASSPGLFPPEAFF.

V usage is TRBV18 and J usage is TRBJ2-5; D call uncertain. Trimming took 5 bases from V and 0 from J, leaving 7 bases between them. The CDR3 extends over 13 amino acids. Germline loops: CDR1 KGHSH, CDR2 LQKENI. The CDR3 loop is CASSTMNQETQYF. DNA for the CDR3: TGTGCCAGCTCAACTATGAACCAAGAGACCCAGTACTTC.

V is TRBV14 and J is TRBJ2-1, with TRBD2 as a possible D gene (5 bases). The CDR3 is made up of 15 amino acids. The germline V gene encodes CDR1 SGHDN and CDR2 FVKESK. With 0 bases removed from V and 6 bases from J, the gap between germline ends came to 12 bases. The CDR3 region has the DNA TGTGCCAGCAGCCAAGATTTACTAGTCCTCAATGAGCAGTTCTTC. Protein product: CASSQDLLVLNEQFF.

The chain joins TRBV19 to TRBJ2-2, with 10 bases aligning to TRBD2. The germline gives CDR1 LNHDA, CDR2 SQIVND (reference sequence). The length of the CDR3 is 17 residues. V dropped 4 bases and J dropped 6; count of bases not matched to a gene: 11. Here the CDR3 reads CASSTLISGGSSGELFF. In DNA, the CDR3 is TGTGCCAGTAGTACCCTTATTAGCGGGGGGTCTTCCGGGGAGCTGTTTTTT.

The chain joins TRBV18 to TRBJ1-1; tentatively, D is TRBD1 (5 bases). From germline, CDR1 is KGHSH and CDR2 LQKENI. V was cut by 6 bases and J by 3 bases, with 11 bases left in between. The CDR3 sequence is 13 residues long. The CDR3 spells CASSRSRDTEAFF. CDR3 coding DNA: TGTGCCAGCTCCCGATCCAGGGACACTGAAGCTTTCTTT.

J is TRBJ2-1 and V is TRBV29-1; D call uncertain. The CDR3 runs 13 residues. V was shortened by 2 bases and J by 0 bases, with 5 bases between the two germline ends. In germline, CDR1 is SQVTM, CDR2 ANQGSEA. CDR3 region: CSVERNSYNEQFF. The DNA of the CDR3 is TGCAGCGTTGAACGTAACTCCTACAATGAGCAGTTCTTC.

This clone was seen a handful of times. CDR3 protein: CASSRERAVSTDTQYF. DNA for the CDR3: TGCGCCAGCAGCCGAGAGAGGGCCGTTAGCACAGATACGCAGTATTTT. The chain joins TRBV5-1 to TRBJ2-3; TRBD2 might be the D (5 bases). CDR1 SGHRS and CDR2 YFSETQ come from the germline V gene. V lost 4 bases and J lost 0, with 15 bases in between. The length of the CDR3 is 16 residues.

J is TRBJ1-1 and V is TRBV4-3, with a weak D call TRBD1 (5 bases). V lost 0 bases and J 4 bases, leaving 15 bases between the germline ends. CDR3 size: 16 residues. The germline V gene has CDR1 LGHNA and CDR2 YSLEER. The CDR3 here is CASSQDVGKTVTEAFF. In nucleotides, the CDR3 is TGCGCCAGCAGCCAAGACGTGGGCAAGACAGTCACTGAAGCTTTCTTT.

The rearrangement joins TRBV28 to TRBJ2-2, with 7 nucleotides matching TRBD2. The CDR3 spans 15 residues. V shed 5 bases, J shed 0 bases, and the junction held 3 bases outside the gene matches. Germline CDR1 MDHEN, CDR2 SYDVKM. CDR3 sequence (DNA): TGTGCCAGCAGTCCGGGGGGTGCGAACACCGGGGAGCTGTTTTTT. Translation gives CASSPGGANTGELFF. The full variable domain, with the rest looked up from reference TRBV28 and TRBJ2-2, is DVKVTQSSRYLVKRTGEKVFLECVQDMDHENMFWYRQDPGLGLRLIYFSYDVKMKEKGDIPEGYSVSREKKERFSLILESASTNQTSMYLCASSPGGANTGELFFGEGSRLTVL.